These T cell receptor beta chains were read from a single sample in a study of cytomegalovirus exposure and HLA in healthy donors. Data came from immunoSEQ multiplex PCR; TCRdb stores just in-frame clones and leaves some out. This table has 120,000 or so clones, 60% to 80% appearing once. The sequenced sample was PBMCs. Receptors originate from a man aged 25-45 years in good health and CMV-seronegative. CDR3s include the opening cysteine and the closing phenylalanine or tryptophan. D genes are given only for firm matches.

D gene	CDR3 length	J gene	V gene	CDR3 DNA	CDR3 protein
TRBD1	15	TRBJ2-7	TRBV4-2	TGTGCCAGCAGCTCCACCGGGACAGAAAACTACGAGCAGTACTTC	CASSSTGTENYEQYF
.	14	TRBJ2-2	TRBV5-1	TGCGCCAGCAGCTTTGGGACAACGCCCGGGGAGCTGTTTTTT	CASSFGTTPGELFF
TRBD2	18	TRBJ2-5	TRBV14	TGTGCCAGCAGCCATCCTATGGGGCGGAGCGGGGGGTTGGAGACCCAGTACTTC	CASSHPMGRSGGLETQYF
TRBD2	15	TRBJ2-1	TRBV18	TGTGCCAGCTCCCGTCTAGCGGGTGACTACAATGAGCAGTTCTTC	CASSRLAGDYNEQFF
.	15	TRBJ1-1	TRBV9	TGTGCCAGCAGCGTGGAGGGACGGCTGAACACTGAAGCTTTCTTT	CASSVEGRLNTEAFF
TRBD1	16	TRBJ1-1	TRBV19	TGTGCCAGTAGTATAGACCCGACAGGGGTAGAGACTGAAGCTTTCTTT	CASSIDPTGVETEAFF
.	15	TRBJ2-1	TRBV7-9	TGTTCCAGCAGCCCCCAAGCCGGAGGGCCGGGTGAGCAGTTCTTC	CSSSPQAGGPGEQFF
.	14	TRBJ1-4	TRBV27	TGTGCCAGCAGTTTCGTGGGAGTAGGGGAAAAACTGTTTTTT	CASSFVGVGEKLFF
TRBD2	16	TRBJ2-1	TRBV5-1	TGCGCCAGCAGCTCCCGACTAGCGGGGGGGCTCAATGAGCAGTTCTTC	CASSSRLAGGLNEQFF
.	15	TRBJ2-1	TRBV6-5	TGTGCCAGCACCTCCGTGGCGGGCTCCTACAATGAGCAGTTCTTC	CASTSVAGSYNEQFF